Detailed here is one TCR beta chain. This record comes from a study of PD-L1 blockade in urothelial cancer. Turning to the study itself: Analysis of the blood was performed 3 weeks (second dose) and 6 weeks after treatment start.

Into every PCR, synthetic TCR analog templates were spiked. Here immunoSEQ multiplex PCR was the method, and the copy in TCRdb shows in-frame clones only, minus some. This table holds fewer than 45,000 clones, roughly 88% found once. Documented time point: pretreatment peripheral blood. CDR3 length: 15 amino acids. Looked up from germline, CDR1 is MNHNY and CDR2 is SVGAGI (reference sequence). V was pared by 2 bases and J by 3 bases, with 13 bases between. V and J are TRBV6-6 and TRBJ1-1, with a possible D match to TRBD1 (6 bases). This receptor was identified in a donor at least 40 years old with urothelial cancer. The source was PBMCs, collected around atezolizumab (anti-PD-L1) treatment. CDR3 sequence (DNA): TGTGCCAGCAGTTACAACAGGGCAGTTGACACTGAAGCTTTCTTT. Its translation is CASSYNRAVDTEAFF.